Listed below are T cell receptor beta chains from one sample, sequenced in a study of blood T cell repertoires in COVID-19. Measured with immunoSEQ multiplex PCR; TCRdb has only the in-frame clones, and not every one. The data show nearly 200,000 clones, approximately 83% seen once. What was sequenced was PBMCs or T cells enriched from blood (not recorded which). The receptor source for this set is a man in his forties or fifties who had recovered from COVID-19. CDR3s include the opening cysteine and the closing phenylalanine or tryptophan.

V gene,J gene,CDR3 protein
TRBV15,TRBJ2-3,CATSRRTSGTDTQYF
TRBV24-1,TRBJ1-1,CATSDAGNTEAFF
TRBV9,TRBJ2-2,CASSVSGLNTGELFF
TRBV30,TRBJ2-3,CAWKSERYANTQYF
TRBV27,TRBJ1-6,CASSLGGATLHF
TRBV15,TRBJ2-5,CATSRDSGGFQETQYF
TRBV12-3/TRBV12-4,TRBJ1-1,CASSIHRGTEAFF
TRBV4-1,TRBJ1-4,CASSQGGKQGFVEKLFF
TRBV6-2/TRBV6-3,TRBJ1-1,CASSYSDQQVLNTEAFF
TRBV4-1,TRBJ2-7,CASSLGASRPIALYF
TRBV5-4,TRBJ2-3,CASSFGQGTDTQYF
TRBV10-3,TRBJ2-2,CAIRGTSFNTGELFF
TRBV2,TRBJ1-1,CASSKTGQNTEAFF
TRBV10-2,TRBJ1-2,CASSESIEYGYGYTF
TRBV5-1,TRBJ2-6,CASGRTGDPNSGANVLTF
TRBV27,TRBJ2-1,CASSLGLAGYNEQFF
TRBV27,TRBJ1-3,CASSSLNSGGNTIYF
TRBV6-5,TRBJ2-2,CASSSRGGELFF
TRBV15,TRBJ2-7,CATSTGGLYEQYF
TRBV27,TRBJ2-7,CASRPVSRDRGYEQYF
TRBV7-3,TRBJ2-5,CASSLGGGAETQYF
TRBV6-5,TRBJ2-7,CASTPAPQTYEQYF
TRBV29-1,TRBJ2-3,CSARPGTGPDTQYF
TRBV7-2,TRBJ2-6,CASSLGRQGLSGANVLTF
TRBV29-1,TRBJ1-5,CSVVVSGNQPQHF
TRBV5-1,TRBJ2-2,CASSRTGRKTGELFF
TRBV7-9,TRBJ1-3,CASSLSSLGNTIYF
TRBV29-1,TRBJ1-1,CSVEDGRGMNTEAFF
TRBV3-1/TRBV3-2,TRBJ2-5,CASSFGGAGIETQYF
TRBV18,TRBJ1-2,CASSPAPGTGNSYGYTF
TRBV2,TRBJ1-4,CASRFRGRPNEKLFF
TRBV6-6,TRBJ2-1,CASSYGDSNYNEQFF
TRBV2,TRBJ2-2,CASIRPGQGNTGELFF
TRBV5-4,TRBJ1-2,CASSLVQGAPNGYTF
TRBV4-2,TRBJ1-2,CASSQAPDGDYGYTF
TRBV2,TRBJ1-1,CASSLRRTGVTEAFF
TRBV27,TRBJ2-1,CASSFESTSSYNEQFF
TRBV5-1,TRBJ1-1,CASSLGTGQGNTEAFF
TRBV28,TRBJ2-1,CASSPLGTEGSTEQFF
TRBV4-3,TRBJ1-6,CASSPPVQGDPNSPLHF
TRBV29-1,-,CSAGDRVQETQYF
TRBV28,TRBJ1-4,CASSPQTGPNEKLFF
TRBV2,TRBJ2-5,CASSEATDREETQYF
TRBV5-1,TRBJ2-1,CASSLSGGTYNEQFF
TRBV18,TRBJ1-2,CASSPVRETGGAGYGYTF
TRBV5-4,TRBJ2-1,CASSTGLAGSSYNEQFF
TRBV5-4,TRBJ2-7,CASSLATGTTYEQYF
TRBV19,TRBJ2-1,CASRPGLASYNEQFF